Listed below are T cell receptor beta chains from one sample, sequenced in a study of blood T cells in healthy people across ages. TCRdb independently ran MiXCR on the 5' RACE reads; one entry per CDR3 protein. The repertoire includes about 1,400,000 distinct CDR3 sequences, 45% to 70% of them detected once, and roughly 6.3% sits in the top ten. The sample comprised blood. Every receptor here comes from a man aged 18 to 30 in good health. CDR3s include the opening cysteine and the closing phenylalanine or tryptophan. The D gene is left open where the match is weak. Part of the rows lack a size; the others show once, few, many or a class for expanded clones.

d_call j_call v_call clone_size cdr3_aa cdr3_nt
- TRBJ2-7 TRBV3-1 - CASSQVERGYEQYF TGTGCCAGCAGCCAAGTGGAGCGCGGCTACGAGCAGTACTTC
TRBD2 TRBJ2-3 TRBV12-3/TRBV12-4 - CASSLLSGGATDTQYF TGTGCCAGCAGTTTACTGAGCGGGGGGGCCACAGATACGCAGTATTTT
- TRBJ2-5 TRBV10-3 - CAIRGDTETQYF TGTGCCATCAGAGGGGACACAGAGACCCAGTACTTC
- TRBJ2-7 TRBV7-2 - CASSLGAGAPYEQYF TGTGCCAGCAGCTTAGGGGCAGGGGCGCCCTACGAGCAGTACTTC
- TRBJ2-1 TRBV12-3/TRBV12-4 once CASARGPYNEQFF TGTGCCAGCGCGAGAGGCCCTTACAATGAGCAGTTCTTC
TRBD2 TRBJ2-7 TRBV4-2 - CASSQNGGSSYEQYF TGTGCCAGCAGCCAGAACGGGGGGAGCTCCTACGAGCAGTACTTC
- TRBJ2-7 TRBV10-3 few CAISGGTNSYEQYF TGTGCCATCAGTGGAGGGACCAACTCCTACGAGCAGTACTTC
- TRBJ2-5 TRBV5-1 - CASSPGDRETQYF TGCGCCAGCAGCCCGGGGGATCGGGAGACCCAGTACTTC
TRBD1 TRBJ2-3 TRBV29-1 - CSGGQGRTDTQYF TGCAGCGGAGGACAGGGGCGCACAGATACGCAGTATTTT
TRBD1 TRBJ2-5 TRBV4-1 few CASSQPGGGTQYF TGCGCCAGCAGCCAACCAGGGGGCGGGACCCAGTACTTC
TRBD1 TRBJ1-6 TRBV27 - CASSLSRQGWDSPLHF TGTGCCAGCAGTTTATCGAGACAGGGCTGGGATTCACCCCTCCACTTT
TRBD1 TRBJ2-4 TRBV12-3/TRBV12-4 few CASSPGTGGKNIQYF TGTGCCAGCAGTCCCGGGACAGGGGGCAAAAACATTCAGTACTTC
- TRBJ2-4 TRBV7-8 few CASSFVAEPAKNIQYF TGTGCCAGCAGCTTCGTTGCCGAGCCAGCCAAAAACATTCAGTACTTC
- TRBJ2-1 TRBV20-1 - CSASREGNEQFF TGCAGTGCTAGCAGGGAAGGCAATGAGCAGTTCTTC
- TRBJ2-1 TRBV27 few CASSEAGVFEQFF TGTGCCAGCAGTGAGGCAGGGGTGTTTGAGCAGTTCTTC
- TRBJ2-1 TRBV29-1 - CSAARKGNYNEQFF TGCAGCGCTGCTCGAAAGGGCAACTACAATGAGCAGTTCTTC
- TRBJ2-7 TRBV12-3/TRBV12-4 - CASSTGTNYEQYF TGTGCCAGCAGCACCGGGACAAACTACGAGCAGTACTTC
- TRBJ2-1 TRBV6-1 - CASSVLGANEQFF TGTGCCAGCAGTGTTTTGGGGGCTAACGAGCAGTTCTTC
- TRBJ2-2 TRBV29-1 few CSVPGPGRGELFF TGCAGCGTGCCGGGACCCGGCCGCGGGGAGCTGTTTTTT
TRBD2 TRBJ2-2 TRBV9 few CASSATSGNTGELFF TGTGCCAGCAGCGCGACTAGCGGGAACACCGGGGAGCTGTTTTTT
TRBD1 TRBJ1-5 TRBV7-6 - CASSLGTGGSSQPQHF TGTGCCAGCAGCTTAGGGACAGGAGGAAGTAGTCAGCCCCAGCATTTT
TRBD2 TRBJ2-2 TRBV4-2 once CASSQVWGGWDTGELFF TGTGCCAGCAGCCAAGTCTGGGGGGGGTGGGACACCGGGGAGCTGTTTTTT
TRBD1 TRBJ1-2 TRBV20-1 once CSASRDSSQRGYTF TGCAGTGCTAGCCGGGACAGTAGCCAGCGAGGCTACACCTTC
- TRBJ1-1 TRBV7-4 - CASSFWVGAEAFF TGTGCCAGCAGCTTTTGGGTCGGGGCTGAAGCTTTCTTT
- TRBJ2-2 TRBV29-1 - CSSLEGEGKLFF TGCAGCTCATTAGAGGGGGAGGGGAAGCTGTTTTTT
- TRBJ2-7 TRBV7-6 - CASSLYGTSYEQYF TGTGCCAGCAGCTTATACGGCACCTCCTACGAGCAGTACTTC
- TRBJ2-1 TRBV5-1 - CASSLAVVGEQFF TGCGCCAGCAGCTTGGCCGTGGTGGGTGAGCAGTTCTTC
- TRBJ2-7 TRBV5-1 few CASSHSRNEQYF TGCGCCAGCAGCCATTCTCGGAACGAGCAGTACTTC
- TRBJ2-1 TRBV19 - CASSPGSYEQFF TGTGCCAGTAGTCCGGGGAGTTATGAGCAGTTCTTC
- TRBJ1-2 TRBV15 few CATSTNRGQGGYTF TGTGCCACCAGCACCAACCGCGGTCAGGGTGGCTACACCTTC
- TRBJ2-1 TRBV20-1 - CSATPDRTNEQFF TGCAGTGCTACTCCTGACAGGACTAATGAGCAGTTCTTC
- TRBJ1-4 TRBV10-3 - CAISETQGWNEKLFF TGTGCCATCAGTGAGACTCAGGGGTGGAATGAAAAACTGTTTTTT
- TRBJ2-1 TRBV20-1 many CSGEASYNEQFF TGCAGCGGGGAGGCTTCGTACAATGAGCAGTTCTTC
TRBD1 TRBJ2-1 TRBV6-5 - CATTGGGLDEQFF TGTGCCACCACAGGGGGCGGGTTGGATGAGCAGTTCTTC
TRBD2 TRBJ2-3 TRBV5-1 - CASTLTSDGTDTQYF TGCGCCAGCACGCTAACTAGCGACGGCACAGATACGCAGTATTTT
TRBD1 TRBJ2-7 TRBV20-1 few CSASPLDRVKHEQYF TGCAGTGCTAGCCCCCTGGACAGGGTTAAGCACGAGCAGTACTTC
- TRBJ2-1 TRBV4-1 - CASSQDSGIIRNEQFF TGCGCCAGCAGCCAAGATTCGGGGATTATAAGGAATGAGCAGTTCTTC
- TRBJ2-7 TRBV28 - CASSLPVPRYEQYF TGTGCCAGCAGTCTACCAGTCCCGCGGTACGAGCAGTACTTC
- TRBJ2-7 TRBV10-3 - CAISPRTRLSYEQYF TGTGCCATCAGCCCCCGGACAAGACTTTCCTACGAGCAGTACTTC
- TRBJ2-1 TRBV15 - CATSSWAGSLGEQFF TGTGCCACCAGCAGTTGGGCGGGTTCCCTAGGGGAGCAGTTCTTC
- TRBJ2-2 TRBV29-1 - CSVRGQNTGELFF TGCAGCGTTCGGGGGCAGAACACCGGGGAGCTGTTTTTT
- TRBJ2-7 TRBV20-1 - CSARDGSLHGQYF TGCAGTGCTAGAGATGGCAGTTTGCACGGGCAGTACTTC
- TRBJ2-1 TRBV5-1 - CASSAGTPASDEQFF TGCGCCAGCAGCGCCGGGACCCCAGCCTCGGATGAGCAGTTCTTC
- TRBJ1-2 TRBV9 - CASSPNPGAPYGYTF TGTGCCAGCAGCCCAAATCCGGGGGCACCCTATGGCTACACCTTC
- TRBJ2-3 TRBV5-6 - CASSSYRSALTTDTQYF TGTGCCAGCAGCTCCTACCGCTCTGCTCTCACCACAGATACGCAGTATTTT
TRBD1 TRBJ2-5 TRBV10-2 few CASLRGRAETQYF TGCGCCAGTCTCAGGGGGCGCGCAGAGACCCAGTACTTC
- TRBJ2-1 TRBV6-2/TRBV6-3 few CASRPPGRDKLYEQFF TGTGCCAGCAGACCTCCTGGACGGGACAAACTGTATGAGCAGTTCTTC
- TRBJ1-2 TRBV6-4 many CASSDEDPYGYTF TGTGCCAGCAGTGACGAAGATCCTTATGGCTACACCTTC
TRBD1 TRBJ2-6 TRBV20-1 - CSATGGSGANVLTF TGCAGTGCCACAGGGGGTTCCGGGGCCAACGTCCTGACTTTC
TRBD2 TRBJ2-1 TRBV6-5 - CASSYSASGGHNEQFF TGTGCCAGCAGTTACTCGGCTAGCGGGGGCCACAATGAGCAGTTCTTC